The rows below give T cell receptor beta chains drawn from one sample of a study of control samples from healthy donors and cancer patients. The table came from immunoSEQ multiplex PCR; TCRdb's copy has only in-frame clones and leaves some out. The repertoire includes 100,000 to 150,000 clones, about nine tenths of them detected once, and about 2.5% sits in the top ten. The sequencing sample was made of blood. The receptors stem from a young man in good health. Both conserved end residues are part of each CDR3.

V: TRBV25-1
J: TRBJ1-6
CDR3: CASSPYNSPLHF

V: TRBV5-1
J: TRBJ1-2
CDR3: CASSSSTNYGYTF

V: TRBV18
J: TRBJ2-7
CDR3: CASSEGRGGSYEQYF

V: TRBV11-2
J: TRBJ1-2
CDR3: CASSLREEVDYGYTF

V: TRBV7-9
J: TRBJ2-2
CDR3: CASSSTLDGHGELFF

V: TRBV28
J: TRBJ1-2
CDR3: CASSLRGYGDGYTF

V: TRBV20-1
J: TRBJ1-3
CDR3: CSASAASSGNTIYF

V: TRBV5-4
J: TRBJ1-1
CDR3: CASRKPGRENTEAFF

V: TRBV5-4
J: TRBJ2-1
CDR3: CASSSGGLPSEQFF

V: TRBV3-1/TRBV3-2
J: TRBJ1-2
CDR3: CASSQANRGANYGYTF

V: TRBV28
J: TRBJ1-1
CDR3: CASSPPVENTEAFF

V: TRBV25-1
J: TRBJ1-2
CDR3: CASSMEPIYGYTF

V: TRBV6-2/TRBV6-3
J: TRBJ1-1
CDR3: CASSYWTGLSGDTEAFF

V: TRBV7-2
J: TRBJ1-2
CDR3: CASSLGPGGSGYTF

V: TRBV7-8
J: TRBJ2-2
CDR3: CASSLRWGLDGELFF

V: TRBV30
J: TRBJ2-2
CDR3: CAWGYGGELFF

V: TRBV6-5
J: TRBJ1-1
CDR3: CAGRAGVGRNTEAFF

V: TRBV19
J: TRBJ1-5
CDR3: CASSPTGSNQPQHF

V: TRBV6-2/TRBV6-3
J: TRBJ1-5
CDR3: CASSYLWDRVVWGNQPQHF

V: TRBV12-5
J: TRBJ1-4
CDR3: CASGLSSGGSDEKLFF

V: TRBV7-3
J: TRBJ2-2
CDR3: CASSSGLGELFF

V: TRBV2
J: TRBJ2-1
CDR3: CASGTRYNEQFF

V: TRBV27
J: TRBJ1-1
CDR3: CASSLGAGGGTEAFF

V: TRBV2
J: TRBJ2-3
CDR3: CASEYRSTDTQYF

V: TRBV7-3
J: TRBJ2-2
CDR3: CASATYTGELFF

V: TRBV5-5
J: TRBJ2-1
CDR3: CASSPRLLGTSGGDEQFF

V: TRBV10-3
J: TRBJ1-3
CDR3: CAISEGDSGNTIYF

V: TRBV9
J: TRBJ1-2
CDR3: CASNSLPTGTTNYGYTF

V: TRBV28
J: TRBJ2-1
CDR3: CASSPLSGRAIAEQFF

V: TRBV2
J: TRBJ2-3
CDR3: CATREDLSTDTQYF

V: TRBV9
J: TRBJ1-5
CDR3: CASSASTDYNQPQHF

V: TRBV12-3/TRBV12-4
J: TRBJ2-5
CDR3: CASSPPDRTQYF

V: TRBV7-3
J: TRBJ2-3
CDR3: CASSLGSGAGNTQYF

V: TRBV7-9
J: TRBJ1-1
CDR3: CALRTDLNTEAFF

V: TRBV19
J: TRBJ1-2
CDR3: CASSSQGGFLYGYTF

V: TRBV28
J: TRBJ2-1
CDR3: CASSGGLAILSGNEQFF

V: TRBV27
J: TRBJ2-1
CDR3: CASSLVQGAGLSNEQFF

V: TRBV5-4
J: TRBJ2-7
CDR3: CASSTRDSPYEQYF

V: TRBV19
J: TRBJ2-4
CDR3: CASSSDRGLTKNIQYF

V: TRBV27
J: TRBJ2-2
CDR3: CASSFSGTGGGGELFF

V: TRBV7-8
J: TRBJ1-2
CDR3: CASSTEGFYGYTF

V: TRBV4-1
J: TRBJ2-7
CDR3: CASSQDPGPSYEQYF

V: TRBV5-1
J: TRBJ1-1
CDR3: CASSLLSFELNTEAFF

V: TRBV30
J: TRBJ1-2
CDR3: CAWSVENYGYTF

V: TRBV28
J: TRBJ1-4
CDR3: CASRRTETNEKLFF

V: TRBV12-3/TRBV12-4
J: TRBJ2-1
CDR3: CASSLGDEQFF

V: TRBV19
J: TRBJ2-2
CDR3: CASSIVGASGELFF

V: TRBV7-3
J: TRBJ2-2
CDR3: CASSKAGGELFF

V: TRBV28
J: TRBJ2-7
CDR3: CASTRQGLYEQYF